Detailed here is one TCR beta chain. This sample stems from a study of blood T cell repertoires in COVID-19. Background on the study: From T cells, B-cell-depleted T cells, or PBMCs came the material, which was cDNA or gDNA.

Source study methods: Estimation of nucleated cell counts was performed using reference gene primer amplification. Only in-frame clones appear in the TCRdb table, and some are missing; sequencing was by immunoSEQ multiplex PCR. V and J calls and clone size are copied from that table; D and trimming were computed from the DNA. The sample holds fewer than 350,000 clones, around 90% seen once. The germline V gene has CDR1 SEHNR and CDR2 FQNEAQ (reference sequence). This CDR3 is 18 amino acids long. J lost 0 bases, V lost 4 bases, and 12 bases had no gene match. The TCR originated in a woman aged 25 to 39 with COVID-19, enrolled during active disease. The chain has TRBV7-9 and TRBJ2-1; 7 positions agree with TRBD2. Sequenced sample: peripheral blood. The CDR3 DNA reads TGTGCCAGCAGCTCCTCCGGGGTACGCGGGAGCTCCTACAATGAGCAGTTCTTC. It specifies CASSSSGVRGSSYNEQFF.